Included here is one T cell receptor beta chain sequence, with context. The antigen is unknown. These data are taken from a study of cytomegalovirus exposure and HLA in healthy donors. Whole-study results and caveats: Earlier findings revealed that most TCR beta V segments proved productive either about 87% or about 30% of the time.

PCR primers comprised 60 Vbeta and 13 Jbeta primers. Assay: immunoSEQ multiplex PCR; the TCRdb copy retains only in-frame clones and omits some. The table shows approximately 38,000 clones, with 65% to 90% occurring only once. The specimen sequenced was PBMCs. This TCR came from a woman aged 18 to 35 in good health and CMV-seronegative.

The DNA for the CDR3 is TGTGCCAGCAGCTTAGGCGGCGGACTTGCCACAGATACGCAGTATTTT. This codes for CASSLGGGLATDTQYF. The rearrangement joins TRBV7-6 to TRBJ2-3, with D perhaps TRBD2 (5 bases). The CDR3 sequence is 16 residues long. Germline values: CDR1 SGHVS, CDR2 FNYEAQ. Trimming stripped 1 base from V and 2 bases from J, with 13 bases between.